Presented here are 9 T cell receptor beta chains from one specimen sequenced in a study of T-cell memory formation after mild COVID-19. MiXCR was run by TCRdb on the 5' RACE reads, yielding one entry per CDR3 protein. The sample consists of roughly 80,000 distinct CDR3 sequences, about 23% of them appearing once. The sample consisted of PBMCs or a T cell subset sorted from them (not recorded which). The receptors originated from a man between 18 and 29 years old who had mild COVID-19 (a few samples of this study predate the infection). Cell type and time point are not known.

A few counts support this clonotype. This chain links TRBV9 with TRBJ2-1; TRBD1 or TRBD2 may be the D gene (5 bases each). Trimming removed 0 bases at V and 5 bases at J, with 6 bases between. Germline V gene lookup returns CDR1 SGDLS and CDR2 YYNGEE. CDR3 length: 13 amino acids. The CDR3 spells CASSVAGHNEQFF. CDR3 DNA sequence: TGTGCCAGCAGCGTAGCGGGGCACAATGAGCAGTTCTTC.

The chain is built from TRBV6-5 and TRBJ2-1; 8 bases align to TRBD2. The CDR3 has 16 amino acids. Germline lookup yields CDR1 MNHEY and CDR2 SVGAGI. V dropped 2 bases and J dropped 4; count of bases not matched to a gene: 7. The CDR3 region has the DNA TGTGCCAGCAGTTACGGCGCGGGGGGATTATACAATGAGCAGTTCTTC. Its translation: CASSYGAGGLYNEQFF.

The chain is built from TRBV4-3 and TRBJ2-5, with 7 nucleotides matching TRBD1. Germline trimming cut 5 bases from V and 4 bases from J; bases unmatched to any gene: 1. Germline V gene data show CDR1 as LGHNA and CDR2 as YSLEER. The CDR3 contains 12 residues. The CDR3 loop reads CASSGDRETQYF. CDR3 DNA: TGCGCCAGCAGCGGGGACAGAGAGACCCAGTACTTC.

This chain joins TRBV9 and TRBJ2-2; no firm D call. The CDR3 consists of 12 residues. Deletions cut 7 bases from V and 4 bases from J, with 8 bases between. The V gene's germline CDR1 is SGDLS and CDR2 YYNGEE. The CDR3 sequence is CASQRSTGELFF. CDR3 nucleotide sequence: TGTGCCAGCCAAAGATCCACCGGGGAGCTGTTTTTT.

The DNA for the CDR3 is TGTGCCACCCATTGGGGGGCCTATAGCAATCAGCCCCAGCATTTT. Residues: CATHWGAYSNQPQHF. The chain combines TRBV19 with TRBJ1-5, with D possibly TRBD1 on 6 matching bases. CDR1 LNHDA and CDR2 SQIVND come from the germline V gene (reference sequence). The CDR3 has 15 residues. Trimming took off 10 bases at V and 0 bases at J, with 16 bases between the two ends.

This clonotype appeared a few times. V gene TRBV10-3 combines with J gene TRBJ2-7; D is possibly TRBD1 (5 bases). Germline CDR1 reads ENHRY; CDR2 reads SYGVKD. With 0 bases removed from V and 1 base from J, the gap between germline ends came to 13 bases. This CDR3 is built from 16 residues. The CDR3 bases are TGTGCCATCAGTGAGTCGCAGGGCCAAACTTCCTACGAGCAGTACTTC. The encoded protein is CAISESQGQTSYEQYF.

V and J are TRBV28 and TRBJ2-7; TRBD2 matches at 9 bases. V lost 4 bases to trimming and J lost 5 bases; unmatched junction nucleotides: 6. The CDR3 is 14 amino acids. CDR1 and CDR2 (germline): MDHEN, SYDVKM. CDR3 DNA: TGTGCCAGCAGTTCGGCGGGGGGGTACGACGAGCAGTACGTC. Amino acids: CASSSAGGYDEQYV.

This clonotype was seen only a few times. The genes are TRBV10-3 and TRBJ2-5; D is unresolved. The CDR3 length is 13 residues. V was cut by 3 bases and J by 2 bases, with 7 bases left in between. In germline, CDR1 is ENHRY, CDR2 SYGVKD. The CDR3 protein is CAISDGGQETQYF. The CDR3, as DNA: TGTGCCATCAGTGACGGCGGACAAGAGACCCAGTACTTC.

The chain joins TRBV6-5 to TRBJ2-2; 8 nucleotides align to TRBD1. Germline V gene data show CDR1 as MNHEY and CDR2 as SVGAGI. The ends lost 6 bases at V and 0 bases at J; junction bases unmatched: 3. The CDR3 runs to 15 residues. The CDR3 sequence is CASSPQGANTGELFF. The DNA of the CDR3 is TGTGCCAGCAGCCCACAGGGGGCGAACACCGGGGAGCTGTTTTTT.